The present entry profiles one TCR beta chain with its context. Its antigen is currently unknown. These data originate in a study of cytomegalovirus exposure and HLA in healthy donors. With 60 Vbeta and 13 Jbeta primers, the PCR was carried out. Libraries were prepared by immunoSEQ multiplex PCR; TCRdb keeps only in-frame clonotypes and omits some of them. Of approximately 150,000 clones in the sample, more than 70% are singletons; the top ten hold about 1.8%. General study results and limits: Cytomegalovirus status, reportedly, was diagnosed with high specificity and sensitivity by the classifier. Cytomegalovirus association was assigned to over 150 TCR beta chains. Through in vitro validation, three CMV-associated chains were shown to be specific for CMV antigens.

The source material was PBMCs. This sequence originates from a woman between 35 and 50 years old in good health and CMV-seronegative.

CDR3 nucleotide sequence: TGCAGCGTTGCACAGGCTCCCTACGAGCAGTACTTC. This codes for CSVAQAPYEQYF. The chain has TRBV29-1 and TRBJ2-7, with D possibly TRBD1 on 5 matching bases. V was cut by 4 bases and J by 2 bases, with 9 bases left in between. Germline loops: CDR1 SQVTM, CDR2 ANQGSEA. This CDR3 has 12 amino acids.